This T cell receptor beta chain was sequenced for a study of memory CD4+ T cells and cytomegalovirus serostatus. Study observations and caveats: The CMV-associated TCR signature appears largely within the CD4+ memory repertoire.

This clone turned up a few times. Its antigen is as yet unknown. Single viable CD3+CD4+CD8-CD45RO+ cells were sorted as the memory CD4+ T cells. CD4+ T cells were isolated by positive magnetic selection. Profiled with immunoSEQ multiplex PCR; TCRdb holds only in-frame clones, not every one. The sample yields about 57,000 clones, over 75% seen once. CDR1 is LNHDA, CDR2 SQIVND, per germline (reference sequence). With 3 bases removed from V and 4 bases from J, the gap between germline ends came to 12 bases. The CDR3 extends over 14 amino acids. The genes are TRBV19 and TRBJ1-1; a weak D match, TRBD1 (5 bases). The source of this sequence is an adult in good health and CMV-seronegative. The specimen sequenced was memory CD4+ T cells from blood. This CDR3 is CASSMKGGTTEAFF. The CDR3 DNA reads TGTGCCAGTAGTATGAAGGGAGGGACCACTGAAGCTTTCTTT.